Below are 10 T cell receptor beta chains sequenced from a single sample in a study of molecular identifiers for immune sequencing clone quantification (dated by TCRdb to 2016 to 2019). Libraries came from PCR. Reads for this sample came from a NextSeq 500. The public reads were run again by TCRdb, first through fastp at Q25 and then through MiXCR, and only productive beta chains were kept. Identical CDR3 protein sequences are pooled into one entry, listed with their most common genes and DNA. For this sample there are some 590,000 distinct CDR3 sequences; 25% appear just once. In total, the top ten clones hold around 0.78% of the sample. Sequences were obtained from naive CD8+ T cells from blood, with Jurkat cell RNA spiked in. What the cell subset or site label conveys for this sample: FACS-sorted CD8+CD4-CCR7+CD45RA+ naive T cells. Source of these receptors: a human donor in good health. Some libraries in this study had Jurkat cell RNA spiked in.

This clonotype was seen only a few times. The chain has TRBV27 and TRBJ2-1; 8 nucleotides agree with TRBD2. CDR3 length: 16 amino acids. J gave up 4 bases and V 5 bases, and 10 bases lay outside the gene matches. CDR1 is MNHEY, CDR2 SMNVEV, per germline (reference sequence). This CDR3 is CASSPPLAGRYNEQFF. As DNA, the CDR3 is TGTGCCAGCAGTCCCCCATTAGCGGGAAGGTACAATGAGCAGTTCTTC.

The chain employs TRBV12-5 and TRBJ1-6; no firm D call. The CDR3 is made up of 18 amino acids. Trimming shortened V by 1 base and J by 2 bases, and 15 bases separated the two germline ends. Germline lookup yields CDR1 LGHNT and CDR2 FRNRAP. Here the CDR3 DNA reads TGTGCTAGTGGTTTGGAGATACAGCCTAAGACCTATAATTCACCCCTCCACTTT. Encoded protein: CASGLEIQPKTYNSPLHF.

This clonotype was detected ten times or more. CDR3 loop: CASSDGTDTQYF. In DNA form, the CDR3 reads TGTGCCAGCAGTGATGGAACAGATACGCAGTATTTT. This sequence joins TRBV6-1 and TRBJ2-3; D unclear. Trimming removed 3 bases at V and 3 bases at J, with 4 bases between. Germline V lookup: CDR1 MNHNS, CDR2 SASEGT. This CDR3 has 12 residues.

The sample holds a few counts of this clonotype. The chain joins TRBV6-2 or TRBV6-3 to TRBJ1-2; no definite D call. Trimming shortened V by 6 bases and J by 4 bases, and 18 bases separated the two germline ends. Germline V gene sequence: CDR1 MNHEY, CDR2 SVGEGT. CDR3 length: 15 amino acids. CDR3 region: CASSPAVLIPYGYTF. CDR3 sequence (DNA): TGTGCCAGCAGCCCCGCCGTGCTAATTCCCTATGGCTACACCTTC.

V gene TRBV21-1 combines with J gene TRBJ2-7; TRBD1 reflects the table's D call only, with no check against the DNA. TRBV21-1 is recorded as a pseudogene. This CDR3 comprises 14 residues. In DNA, the CDR3 is TGTGCCAGCACCTTAAACAGGGCCACCTACGAGCAGTACTTC. Residues: CASTLNRATYEQYF.

The V call is TRBV2, the J call TRBJ1-4; 8 nucleotides align to TRBD1. V shed 6 bases, J shed 6 bases, and the junction held 15 bases outside the gene matches. This CDR3 has 17 residues. The germline V gene has CDR1 SNHLY and CDR2 FYNNEI. CDR3 loop: CASSYSSGGNLDEKLFF. CDR3 coding DNA: TGTGCCAGCAGCTACTCATCAGGGGGCAATTTGGATGAAAAACTGTTTTTT.

In this sample, this clonotype turned up many times. The J gene is TRBJ2-7, the V gene TRBV7-9; D is tentatively TRBD1 or TRBD2 (5 bases each). The germline V and J ends were trimmed by 6 bases and 3 bases, with 15 bases remaining between them. CDR1 is SEHNR and CDR2 is FQNEAQ in the germline V gene (reference sequence). The CDR3 is 14 amino acids. CDR3 DNA: TGTGCCAGCAGTCCCCCGGGGCACCTCTACGAGCAGTACTTC. It codes for CASSPPGHLYEQYF.

Remarks on this clonotype: One base away lies a much larger clone, so this may be a sequencing read error. CDR3 region: CASSQDGRQGGFEAFF. The CDR3 DNA reads TGTGCCAGCAGCCAAGACGGCCGACAGGGAGGGTTTGAAGCTTTCTTT. This chain links TRBV14 with TRBJ1-1; 7 bases are a match to TRBD1. This CDR3 region has 16 residues. Germline CDR1 SGHDN, CDR2 FVKESK. J was trimmed by 7 bases and V by 0 bases; bases with no gene match: 11.

Comment on this clonotype: Lacking the conserved final phenylalanine or tryptophan, this CDR3 likely reflects a read error. The limits of the CDR3 on the DNA are not certain, so only TCRdb's listed CDR3 is given. The V and J genes are TRBV27 and TRBJ2-7; TRBD1, the table's D call, was not compared with the DNA. Germline V CDR1 and CDR2: MNHEY, SMNVEV (reference sequence). Both ends counted, the CDR3 spans 11 residues. CDR3 residues: CASSTTGHLYC.

This clonotype came up many times. The genes are TRBV4-2 and TRBJ2-3, with 9 bases lining up with TRBD2. CDR1 LGHNA and CDR2 YNFKEQ come from the germline V gene. V lost 4 bases and J lost 9; bases outside the gene matches: 23. The CDR3 is 19 residues long. CDR3 nucleotides: TGTGCCAGCAGCCCCCGGGGTGGGGCTAGCGGGGCCCGAGAGGAAACGCAGTATTTT. It translates to CASSPRGGASGAREETQYF.